The next 14 T cell receptor beta chains were all read from a single sample in a study of cytotoxic CD8 clonotypes in ibrutinib-treated CLL. Data came from immunoSEQ multiplex PCR; TCRdb stores just in-frame clones and leaves some out. The table lists more than 75,000 clones, more than 70% of them singletons, with about 22% in the top ten. The sequencing here drew on PBMCs, taken after 24 months of ibrutinib treatment. The receptors originated from a human donor with chronic lymphocytic leukemia.

V usage is TRBV19 and J usage is TRBJ2-6; no definite D call. This CDR3 is 13 amino acids long. V was clipped by 6 bases and J by 0 bases, with 3 bases between them. CDR1 and CDR2 (germline): LNHDA, SQIVND (reference sequence). The CDR3, as DNA: TGTGCCAGTAGGACCTCTGGGGCCAACGTCCTGACTTTC. Protein: CASRTSGANVLTF. Variable domain in full (rest from reference TRBV19 and TRBJ2-6): DGGITQSPKYLFRKEGQNVTLSCEQNLNHDAMYWYRQDPGQGLRLIYYSQIVNDFQKGDIAEGYSVSREKKESFPLTVTSAQKNPTAFYLCASRTSGANVLTFGAGSRLTVL.

This rearrangement joins TRBV19 to TRBJ1-6; D unresolved. Trimming removed 7 bases from V and 7 bases from J, with 14 bases in between. The germline CDR1 and CDR2 sequences are LNHDA and SQIVND (reference sequence). The CDR3 runs to 14 residues. For the CDR3, the DNA is TGTGCCAGTACCACGGGAGGCTACAATTCACCCCTCCACTTT. It translates to CASTTGGYNSPLHF.

The chain employs TRBV5-1 and TRBJ2-3; 7 nucleotides match TRBD2. The CDR3 totals 15 residues. V shed 4 bases and J 2 bases; nucleotides not matched to a gene: 7. CDR1 SGHRS and CDR2 YFSETQ come from the germline V gene. In DNA form, the CDR3 reads TGCGCCAGCAGCCGCCGGGACTACCACACAGATACGCAGTATTTT. It encodes CASSRRDYHTDTQYF.

The rearrangement uses TRBV9 and TRBJ2-2; D remains unclear. Germline V gives CDR1 SGDLS, CDR2 YYNGEE. The CDR3 runs to 14 residues. Between the trimmed V and J ends, which lost 0 bases and 6 bases, there was a span of 9 bases. In nucleotides, the CDR3 is TGTGCCAGCAGCGTAGTTAGCTTGGCCGGGGAGCTGTTTTTT. Translation: CASSVVSLAGELFF.

As regards this clone: At one boundary the junction diverges from the germline segment, which might be a read error. The rearrangement uses TRBV19 and TRBJ2-1; TRBD2 agrees at 11 bases. The germline V gene has CDR1 LNHDA and CDR2 SQIVND (reference sequence). This CDR3 comprises 14 residues. CDR3 in DNA: TGTACCAGTAGTATGGGGACTAGCGGTCCTGAGCAGTTCTTC. Translation: CTSSMGTSGPEQFF.

This sequence joins TRBV7-9 and TRBJ2-2; either TRBD1 or TRBD2 may fit D (5 bases each). V was shortened by 8 bases and J by 6 bases, with 16 bases between the two germline ends. The CDR3 contains 14 residues. Germline-derived CDR1 and CDR2 are SEHNR and FQNEAQ (reference sequence). This chain's CDR3 is CASVPGLNSGELFF. In nucleotides, the CDR3 is TGTGCCAGCGTTCCGGGGCTAAACTCCGGGGAGCTGTTTTTT. The complete variable domain, with remaining parts taken from reference TRBV7-9 and TRBJ2-2, reads DTGVSQNPRHKITKRGQNVTFRCDPISEHNRLYWYRQTLGQGPEFLTYFQNEAQLEKSRLLSDRFSAERPKGSFSTLEIQRTEQGDSAMYLCASVPGLNSGELFFGEGSRLTVL.

J is TRBJ1-2 and V is TRBV7-9; weak D call: TRBD1 (6 bases). The CDR3 spans 14 residues. The germline CDR1 and CDR2 sequences are SEHNR and FQNEAQ (reference sequence). Trimming removed 2 bases from V and 6 bases from J, with 13 bases in between. The CDR3 DNA sequence: TGTGCCAGCAGCTTATCAGGGACAAACCATGGCTACACCTTC. Its translation is CASSLSGTNHGYTF.

This sequence joins TRBV6-1 and TRBJ2-1; D is unresolved. Germline CDR1 MNHNS, CDR2 SASEGT. Trimming stripped 8 bases from V and 2 bases from J, with 7 bases between. The CDR3 covers 12 residues. In nucleotides, the CDR3 is TGTGCCAGCTCTCCTACCTACAATGAGCAGTTCTTC. This translates into CASSPTYNEQFF.

The chain recombines TRBV6-1 with TRBJ1-6; 8 nucleotides match TRBD1. The CDR3 length is 12 residues. V shed 4 bases and J 10 bases; nucleotides not matched to a gene: 0. Per the germline V gene, CDR1 is MNHNS and CDR2 is SASEGT. The DNA of the CDR3 is TGTGCCAGCAGTGGACAGGGGTCACCCCTCCACTTT. It encodes CASSGQGSPLHF.

This clone was counted between two and nine times. The rearrangement links TRBV27 to TRBJ2-1; D ambiguous. The length of the CDR3 is 15 residues. Between the trimmed V and J ends, which lost 6 bases and 0 bases, there was a span of 12 bases. The V gene's germline CDR1 is MNHEY and CDR2 SMNVEV (reference sequence). The CDR3 nucleotides are TGTGCCAGCAGCCCTATCCCAAGCTCCTACAATGAGCAGTTCTTC. Translating gives CASSPIPSSYNEQFF.

This chain uses TRBV7-9 with TRBJ2-1, with 8 bases matching TRBD2. Losses at the gene ends were 7 bases for V and 3 bases for J; bases not matched to a gene: 5. From germline, CDR1 is SEHNR and CDR2 FQNEAQ (reference sequence). The CDR3 runs 14 residues. CDR3 region: CASTGTSRYNEQFF. For the CDR3, the DNA is TGTGCCAGCACCGGGACTAGTCGCTACAATGAGCAGTTCTTC.

V gene TRBV9 combines with J gene TRBJ2-1; 10 nucleotides align to TRBD2. The CDR3 sequence is 14 residues long. With V trimmed by 7 bases and J by 1 base, 2 bases remained unmatched. Germline assignment: CDR1 SGDLS and CDR2 YYNGEE. The DNA of the CDR3 is TGTGCCAGCGCACTAGCGGGATCCTACAATGAGCAGTTCTTC. The encoded protein is CASALAGSYNEQFF. The variable domain in full, completed from reference TRBV9 and TRBJ2-1, reads DSGVTQTPKHLITATGQRVTLRCSPRSGDLSVYWYQQSLDQGLQFLIQYYNGEERAKGNILERFSAQQFPDLHSELNLSSLELGDSALYFCASALAGSYNEQFFGPGTRLTVL.

The chain couples TRBV5-1 to TRBJ2-7; the D gene could be TRBD1 or TRBD2 (6 bases each). V was trimmed by 5 bases and J by 3 bases, leaving 12 bases between them. CDR1 and CDR2 (germline): SGHRS, YFSETQ. This CDR3 has 13 amino acids. CDR3 DNA: TGCGCCAGCAGGGAGGGGACACGCTACGAGCAGTACTTC. Translation gives CASREGTRYEQYF.

The J gene is TRBJ1-2, the V gene TRBV2, with no clear D. The CDR3 has 14 amino acids. The V gene's germline CDR1 is SNHLY and CDR2 FYNNEI. V was pared by 4 bases and J by 7 bases, with 16 bases between. The CDR3, as DNA: TGTGCCAGCAGTGTCACCAGGACGGATTCTGGCTACACCTTC. Translation: CASSVTRTDSGYTF.